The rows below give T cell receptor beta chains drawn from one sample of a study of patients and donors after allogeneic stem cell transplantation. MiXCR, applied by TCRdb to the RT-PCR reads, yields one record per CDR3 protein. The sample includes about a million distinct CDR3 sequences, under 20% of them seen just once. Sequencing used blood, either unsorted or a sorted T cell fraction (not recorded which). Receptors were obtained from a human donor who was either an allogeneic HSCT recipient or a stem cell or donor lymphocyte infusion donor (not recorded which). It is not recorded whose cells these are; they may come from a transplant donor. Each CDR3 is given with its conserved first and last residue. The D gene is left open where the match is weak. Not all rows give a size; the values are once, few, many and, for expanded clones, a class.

cdr3_aa: CASTFPSEGRYGYTF
cdr3_nt: TGTGCCAGTACCTTCCCCTCGGAGGGGCGCTATGGCTACACCTTC
v_call: TRBV19
clone_size: NA
d_call: NA
j_call: TRBJ1-2

cdr3_aa: CASSRSVGREANEQYF
cdr3_nt: TGCGCCAGCAGCAGGAGCGTCGGCAGGGAGGCCAACGAGCAGTACTTC
v_call: TRBV5-1
clone_size: few
d_call: NA
j_call: TRBJ2-7

cdr3_aa: CATSRAVGVNTGELFF
cdr3_nt: TGTGCCACCAGCAGAGCTGTGGGGGTAAACACCGGGGAGCTGTTTTTT
v_call: TRBV15
clone_size: few
d_call: NA
j_call: TRBJ2-2

cdr3_aa: CASSLSQGVGYTF
cdr3_nt: TGTGCCAGCAGTTTATCACAGGGCGTTGGCTACACCTTC
v_call: TRBV12-3/TRBV12-4
clone_size: NA
d_call: NA
j_call: TRBJ1-2

cdr3_aa: CASSDPPGGTDTQYF
cdr3_nt: TGTGCCAGCAGTGACCCCCCGGGGGGCACAGATACGCAGTATTTT
v_call: TRBV2
clone_size: NA
d_call: NA
j_call: TRBJ2-3

cdr3_aa: CSARGGGSDGYTF
cdr3_nt: TGCAGTGCCAGGGGAGGGGGTTCAGATGGCTACACCTTC
v_call: TRBV20-1
clone_size: few
d_call: NA
j_call: TRBJ1-2

cdr3_aa: CSASGQKGTEAFF
cdr3_nt: TGCAGTGCGTCGGGACAGAAGGGCACTGAAGCTTTCTTT
v_call: TRBV20-1
clone_size: NA
d_call: TRBD1
j_call: TRBJ1-1

cdr3_aa: CASSLAGDSPLHF
cdr3_nt: TGCGCCAGCAGCTTGGCCGGGGATTCACCCCTCCACTTT
v_call: TRBV5-1
clone_size: many
d_call: NA
j_call: TRBJ1-6

cdr3_aa: CASSLNPRRVETEAFF
cdr3_nt: TGTGCCAGCAGTTTAAACCCCCGACGGGTAGAAACTGAAGCTTTCTTT
v_call: TRBV27
clone_size: NA
d_call: NA
j_call: TRBJ1-1

cdr3_aa: CASSAGDRANEQYF
cdr3_nt: TGCGCCAGCAGCGCCGGGGACAGGGCAAACGAGCAGTACTTC
v_call: TRBV5-1
clone_size: NA
d_call: TRBD1
j_call: TRBJ2-7

cdr3_aa: CASSYATALSAFF
cdr3_nt: TGTGCCAGCAGTTACGCCACAGCCCTTTCAGCTTTCTTT
v_call: TRBV6-6
clone_size: NA
d_call: NA
j_call: TRBJ1-1

cdr3_aa: CASSFGKNNQPQHF
cdr3_nt: TGTGCCAGCAGTTTCGGTAAGAACAATCAGCCCCAGCATTTT
v_call: TRBV27
clone_size: few
d_call: NA
j_call: TRBJ1-5

cdr3_aa: CASSRLAGGKTGELFF
cdr3_nt: TGTGCCAGCAGCAGACTAGCGGGAGGTAAAACCGGGGAGCTGTTTTTT
v_call: TRBV7-2
clone_size: few
d_call: TRBD2
j_call: TRBJ2-2

cdr3_aa: CASSRGTPNTGELFF
cdr3_nt: TGCGCCAGCAGTCGTGGGACTCCGAACACCGGGGAGCTGTTTTTT
v_call: TRBV5-1
clone_size: many
d_call: NA
j_call: TRBJ2-2

cdr3_aa: CAISEVNRPETQYF
cdr3_nt: TGTGCCATCAGTGAGGTTAACAGGCCCGAGACCCAGTACTTC
v_call: TRBV10-3
clone_size: NA
d_call: NA
j_call: TRBJ2-5

cdr3_aa: CASQKMLWQPQHF
cdr3_nt: TGTGCCAGTCAAAAGATGCTGTGGCAGCCCCAGCATTTT
v_call: TRBV6-6
clone_size: NA
d_call: NA
j_call: TRBJ1-5

cdr3_aa: CASRTRPRSSYEQYF
cdr3_nt: TGTGCCAGCAGGACGCGCCCTCGGAGCTCCTACGAGCAGTACTTC
v_call: TRBV27
clone_size: few
d_call: NA
j_call: TRBJ2-7

cdr3_aa: CASSPGAQKWEKLFF
cdr3_nt: TGCGCCAGCAGCCCGGGCGCCCAGAAGTGGGAAAAACTGTTTTTT
v_call: TRBV5-1
clone_size: few
d_call: NA
j_call: TRBJ1-4

cdr3_aa: CASSSFPGQGVSGGYTF
cdr3_nt: TGTGCCAGCAGCTCCTTCCCCGGACAGGGGGTGTCGGGTGGCTACACCTTC
v_call: TRBV7-2
clone_size: NA
d_call: TRBD1
j_call: TRBJ1-2

cdr3_aa: CSARGRGAYTEAFF
cdr3_nt: TGCAGTGCTAGGGGGCGGGGGGCGTACACTGAAGCTTTCTTT
v_call: TRBV20-1
clone_size: NA
d_call: NA
j_call: TRBJ1-1

cdr3_aa: CASSSLGAGAGEQFF
cdr3_nt: TGCGCCAGCAGCTCCCTGGGAGCGGGAGCTGGTGAGCAGTTCTTC
v_call: TRBV5-1
clone_size: few
d_call: TRBD2
j_call: TRBJ2-1

cdr3_aa: CASSLGALAQGEQYF
cdr3_nt: TGTGCCAGCAGCTTGGGCGCACTAGCGCAAGGCGAGCAGTACTTC
v_call: TRBV5-5
clone_size: NA
d_call: TRBD2
j_call: TRBJ2-7

cdr3_aa: CASSGLRNTIYF
cdr3_nt: TGTGCCAGCAGTGGCCTAAGAAACACCATATATTTT
v_call: TRBV6-6
clone_size: few
d_call: NA
j_call: TRBJ1-3

cdr3_aa: CASRPTGLHETQYF
cdr3_nt: TGCGCCAGCCGTCCTACAGGGCTCCACGAGACCCAGTACTTC
v_call: TRBV10-2
clone_size: few
d_call: NA
j_call: TRBJ2-5

cdr3_aa: CASSPHLATGAGELFF
cdr3_nt: TGTGCCAGCAGCCCTCACCTAGCGACTGGAGCCGGGGAGCTGTTTTTT
v_call: TRBV7-9
clone_size: NA
d_call: NA
j_call: TRBJ2-2

cdr3_aa: CASSFGGPQPQHF
cdr3_nt: TGTGCCAGCAGCTTTGGGGGCCCCCAGCCCCAGCATTTT
v_call: TRBV5-8
clone_size: few
d_call: NA
j_call: TRBJ1-5

cdr3_aa: CASNPPEGPDTGELFF
cdr3_nt: TGTGCCAGCAATCCCCCCGAGGGCCCCGACACCGGGGAGCTGTTTTTT
v_call: TRBV6-2/TRBV6-3
clone_size: NA
d_call: NA
j_call: TRBJ2-2

cdr3_aa: CASSLSQPGTEAFF
cdr3_nt: TGCGCCAGCAGCTTGTCGCAGCCGGGCACTGAAGCTTTCTTT
v_call: TRBV5-1
clone_size: NA
d_call: NA
j_call: TRBJ1-1

cdr3_aa: CASSPRPLFYEQYF
cdr3_nt: TGTGCCAGCAGCCCACGACCCCTCTTCTACGAGCAGTACTTC
v_call: TRBV9
clone_size: few
d_call: NA
j_call: TRBJ2-7

cdr3_aa: CSARLTAVVGQYF
cdr3_nt: TGCAGTGCTAGATTGACCGCGGTTGTGGGCCAGTACTTC
v_call: TRBV20-1
clone_size: NA
d_call: NA
j_call: TRBJ2-5

cdr3_aa: CASSLEGRGSSQPQHF
cdr3_nt: TGTGCCAGCAGCTTAGAGGGTAGAGGGTCCAGTCAGCCCCAGCATTTT
v_call: TRBV7-9
clone_size: NA
d_call: NA
j_call: TRBJ1-5

cdr3_aa: CSADQGSRRTQYF
cdr3_nt: TGCAGCGCAGATCAGGGAAGCAGGAGAACCCAGTACTTC
v_call: TRBV29-1
clone_size: NA
d_call: NA
j_call: TRBJ2-5

cdr3_aa: CASSQDGGQGSYEQYF
cdr3_nt: TGCGCCAGCAGCCAAGATGGGGGACAGGGGAGCTACGAGCAGTACTTC
v_call: TRBV4-3
clone_size: NA
d_call: TRBD1
j_call: TRBJ2-7

cdr3_aa: CSVERRGRMGKGEAFF
cdr3_nt: TGCAGCGTTGAAAGGAGGGGCAGGATGGGAAAGGGTGAAGCTTTCTTT
v_call: TRBV29-1
clone_size: few
d_call: NA
j_call: TRBJ1-1

cdr3_aa: CASSYSQGEGRAFF
cdr3_nt: TGTGCCAGCAGTTACTCACAAGGGGAGGGCAGAGCTTTCTTT
v_call: TRBV6-5
clone_size: NA
d_call: NA
j_call: TRBJ1-1

cdr3_aa: CSVGTSGSYEQYF
cdr3_nt: TGCAGCGTTGGGACTAGCGGGAGCTACGAGCAGTACTTC
v_call: TRBV29-1
clone_size: many
d_call: TRBD2
j_call: TRBJ2-7

cdr3_aa: CASSSGPSYNEQFF
cdr3_nt: TGTGCCAGCAGTTCCGGGCCTTCCTACAATGAGCAGTTCTTC
v_call: TRBV2
clone_size: many
d_call: NA
j_call: TRBJ2-1

cdr3_aa: CASRHPGLGRETQYF
cdr3_nt: TGTGCCAGCAGACACCCAGGACTGGGGAGAGAGACCCAGTACTTC
v_call: TRBV28
clone_size: few
d_call: NA
j_call: TRBJ2-5

cdr3_aa: CASSLPFGLASSYNEQFF
cdr3_nt: TGTGCCAGCAGCTTACCCTTCGGACTAGCCTCCTCCTACAATGAGCAGTTCTTC
v_call: TRBV11-1
clone_size: few
d_call: TRBD2
j_call: TRBJ2-1

cdr3_aa: CSAHTDAYEQYF
cdr3_nt: TGCAGTGCTCACACTGATGCCTACGAGCAGTACTTC
v_call: TRBV20-1
clone_size: many
d_call: NA
j_call: TRBJ2-7

cdr3_aa: CASGSDRSGEQYF
cdr3_nt: TGCGCCAGCGGATCCGACAGATCGGGCGAGCAGTACTTC
v_call: TRBV5-1
clone_size: NA
d_call: NA
j_call: TRBJ2-7

cdr3_aa: CAWGRGIQETQYF
cdr3_nt: TGTGCCTGGGGACGAGGGATTCAGGAGACCCAGTACTTC
v_call: TRBV30
clone_size: NA
d_call: NA
j_call: TRBJ2-5

cdr3_aa: CASSGGTGFNYYGYTF
cdr3_nt: TGTGCCAGCAGCGGCGGGACAGGGTTCAATTACTATGGCTACACCTTC
v_call: TRBV7-2
clone_size: NA
d_call: TRBD1
j_call: TRBJ1-2

cdr3_aa: CASSVDPSDNEQFF
cdr3_nt: TGTGCCAGCAGCGTAGATCCTAGCGACAATGAGCAGTTCTTC
v_call: TRBV9
clone_size: few
d_call: NA
j_call: TRBJ2-1

cdr3_aa: CASSLTGGVSWMDGYTF
cdr3_nt: TGCGCCAGCAGCCTGACAGGGGGCGTTAGCTGGATGGATGGCTACACCTTC
v_call: TRBV5-1
clone_size: few
d_call: TRBD1
j_call: TRBJ1-2

cdr3_aa: CSAPLPGGNTEAFF
cdr3_nt: TGCAGTGCCCCGCTTCCAGGGGGGAACACTGAAGCTTTCTTT
v_call: TRBV20-1
clone_size: few
d_call: TRBD1
j_call: TRBJ1-1

cdr3_aa: CASSTGVQPQHF
cdr3_nt: TGTGCCAGCAGCACAGGGGTTCAGCCCCAGCATTTT
v_call: TRBV25-1
clone_size: NA
d_call: TRBD1
j_call: TRBJ1-5

cdr3_aa: CASSPLWTGSGYTF
cdr3_nt: TGCGCCAGCAGCCCACTCTGGACAGGCTCAGGCTACACCTTC
v_call: TRBV5-1
clone_size: NA
d_call: TRBD1
j_call: TRBJ1-2

cdr3_aa: CASSFGGLGAFF
cdr3_nt: TGTGCCAGCAGTTTTGGGGGGCTTGGGGCTTTCTTT
v_call: TRBV12-3/TRBV12-4
clone_size: many
d_call: NA
j_call: TRBJ1-1

cdr3_aa: CASSFKADNEQFF
cdr3_nt: TGTGCCAGCAGCTTTAAGGCTGACAATGAGCAGTTCTTC
v_call: TRBV7-3
clone_size: few
d_call: NA
j_call: TRBJ2-1

cdr3_aa: CASSLPGPGAASAQFF
cdr3_nt: TGTGCCAGCAGCTTACCCGGCCCGGGGGCGGCTAGCGCGCAGTTCTTC
v_call: TRBV7-3
clone_size: NA
d_call: NA
j_call: TRBJ2-1

cdr3_aa: CASSNGPGNSPLHF
cdr3_nt: TGCGCCAGCAGCAACGGACCGGGGAATTCACCCCTCCACTTT
v_call: TRBV5-1
clone_size: NA
d_call: NA
j_call: TRBJ1-6

cdr3_aa: CASSRPPPRNTGELFF
cdr3_nt: TGCGCCAGCAGCCGACCCCCCCCCAGAAACACCGGGGAGCTGTTTTTT
v_call: TRBV5-1
clone_size: few
d_call: NA
j_call: TRBJ2-2

cdr3_aa: CSVESPGHEQYF
cdr3_nt: TGCAGCGTTGAATCCCCGGGCCACGAGCAGTACTTC
v_call: TRBV29-1
clone_size: NA
d_call: NA
j_call: TRBJ2-7

cdr3_aa: CASSPDSLGGELFF
cdr3_nt: TGTGCCAGCAGTCCGGACAGTCTCGGCGGGGAGCTGTTTTTT
v_call: TRBV12-3/TRBV12-4
clone_size: NA
d_call: NA
j_call: TRBJ2-2

cdr3_aa: CASSSNRGGYTF
cdr3_nt: TGTGCCAGCAGCTCGAACAGGGGCGGCTACACCTTC
v_call: TRBV7-9
clone_size: NA
d_call: TRBD1
j_call: TRBJ1-2

cdr3_aa: CATSPILGHQPQHF
cdr3_nt: TGTGCCACCAGTCCTATCCTGGGGCATCAGCCCCAGCATTTT
v_call: TRBV15
clone_size: NA
d_call: NA
j_call: TRBJ1-5

cdr3_aa: CASINPSGGANEQFF
cdr3_nt: TGTGCCAGCATTAACCCTAGCGGGGGGGCCAATGAGCAGTTCTTC
v_call: TRBV6-1
clone_size: NA
d_call: TRBD2
j_call: TRBJ2-1

cdr3_aa: CASSADRGMFNEQFF
cdr3_nt: TGCGCCAGCAGCGCCGACAGGGGAATGTTCAATGAGCAGTTCTTC
v_call: TRBV5-1
clone_size: NA
d_call: TRBD1
j_call: TRBJ2-1